The next 7 T cell receptor beta chains were all read from a single sample in a study of read filtering for tumor transcriptome and immune sequencing (dated by TCRdb to the early 2020s). The sequencing machine was an Illumina HiSeq 4000. TCR libraries were built from roughly 370 ng RNA with the Immunoverse kit, using molecular barcoded adaptors covering alpha/delta and beta/gamma chains. In TCRdb, the public reads were trimmed at Q25 with fastp and aligned with MiXCR, with productive beta chains retained. Entries are consolidated by CDR3 protein sequence, retaining the most common genes and DNA. Across this sample there are about 130,000 distinct CDR3 sequences, with about 13% seen only once. The ten top clones hold 7% to 9% of the sample. Material for sequencing was a population of CD138-negative cells sorted from bone marrow. The sample's cell subset or site label, decoded: bone marrow mononuclear cells depleted of CD138+ plasma/myeloma cells by negative magnetic selection. These receptors were obtained from a donor aged 40 or older with multiple myeloma.

Note on this clonotype: A much larger clone lies a single base off, so this may be a read error. The V gene is TRBV20-1, the J gene TRBJ2-5, with D perhaps matching TRBD2 (6 bases). CDR1 and CDR2 (germline): DFQATT, SNEGSKA (reference sequence). CDR3 length: 16 amino acids. Deletions cut 3 bases from V and 0 bases from J, with 17 bases between. This CDR3 reads CSASGLARANQETQYF. CDR3 sequence (DNA): TGCAGTGCTAGTGGTCTAGCGAGAGCTAACCAAGAGACCCAGTACTTC.

In its sample, this clonotype was seen many times. This chain joins TRBV29-1 and TRBJ2-3; D is unresolved. The CDR3 is 13 residues long. Germline V CDR1 and CDR2: SQVTM, ANQGSEA. With 2 bases removed from V and 4 bases from J, the gap between germline ends came to 10 bases. CDR3 coding DNA: TGCAGCGTTGAACCCCAAGGCGCAGATACGCAGTATTTT. It codes for CSVEPQGADTQYF.

V usage is TRBV19 and J usage is TRBJ2-6; a weak D match, TRBD1 (6 bases). CDR1 LNHDA and CDR2 SQIVND come from the germline V gene (reference sequence). This CDR3 has 14 residues. V lost 8 bases and J 3 bases, leaving 11 bases between the germline ends. The CDR3 sequence is CASQQGYGANVLTF. The CDR3 DNA is TGTGCCAGTCAGCAGGGGTATGGGGCCAACGTCCTGACTTTC.

J is TRBJ1-5 and V is TRBV19; 10 positions match TRBD1. CDR1 is LNHDA and CDR2 is SQIVND in the germline V gene (reference sequence). Germline trimming cut 7 bases from V and 5 bases from J; bases unmatched to any gene: 8. This CDR3 is built from 15 residues. The CDR3 sequence is CASTFLDRGHQPQHF. The CDR3 nucleotides read TGTGCCAGTACCTTCCTTGACAGGGGGCATCAGCCCCAGCATTTT.

At least ten counts were recorded for this clonotype. This chain links TRBV4-1 with TRBJ1-1; maybe TRBD1 (6 bases). V was shortened by 4 bases and J by 1 base, with 13 bases between the two germline ends. The CDR3 covers 15 residues. Germline V gives CDR1 MGHRA, CDR2 YSYEKL. This CDR3 reads CASSPWTDANTEAFF. For the CDR3, the DNA is TGCGCCAGCAGCCCGTGGACAGACGCGAACACTGAAGCTTTCTTT.

Worth noting for this clonotype: Given a far larger clone just one base away, this is likely a sequencing read error. Likely a read error: the CDR3 ends without its conserved phenylalanine or tryptophan. The chain uses TRBV6-6 and TRBJ2-1, with D unclear. The germline gives CDR1 MNHNY, CDR2 SVGAGI (reference sequence). Trimming cost V 1 base and J 9 bases, with 7 bases left between them. The CDR3 has 12 amino acids. CDR3 sequence reads: CASSYYGSEQFL. The CDR3 DNA follows: TGTGCCAGCAGTTACTACGGCAGTGAGCAGTTCCTC.

Comment on this clonotype: This may come from a read error, since a much larger clone is one base off. V usage is TRBV7-9 and J usage is TRBJ2-1, with 8 nucleotides matching TRBD1. Germline V lookup: CDR1 SEHNR, CDR2 FQNEAQ (reference sequence). This CDR3 comprises 15 residues. V shed 1 base, J shed 5 bases, and the junction held 4 bases outside the gene matches. Here the CDR3 reads CASSLGPGGHNEQFF. The CDR3 DNA is TGTGCCAGCAGCTTAGGGCCAGGGGGCCACAATGAGCAGTTCTTC.